The rows below give T cell receptor beta chains drawn from one sample of a study of blood T cells in healthy people across ages. TCRdb re-called the 5' RACE reads through MiXCR, storing one row per CDR3 protein. Among over 600,000 distinct CDR3 sequences, around 21% were seen once, and the ten largest hold 3.6%. Sequencing was performed on blood. The receptors were gathered from a man between 65 and 80 years old in good health. CDR3s include the opening cysteine and the closing phenylalanine or tryptophan. The D gene is left open where the match is weak. A clone size is listed for some rows: how often the clone was seen (once, few, many), or a class if it is expanded.

D gene,CDR3 length,J gene,V gene,clone size,CDR3 protein,CDR3 DNA
-,11,TRBJ2-1,TRBV12-3/TRBV12-4,-,CASSTGTEQFF,TGTGCCAGCAGTACGGGGACAGAGCAGTTCTTC
TRBD1,15,TRBJ1-4,TRBV12-3/TRBV12-4,-,CASSPQGSRNEKLFF,TGTGCCAGCAGTCCACAGGGGTCCCGGAATGAAAAACTGTTTTTT
TRBD1,12,TRBJ2-7,TRBV20-1,few,CSARDRDYEQYF,TGCAGTGCTAGGGACAGGGACTACGAGCAGTACTTC
TRBD2,18,TRBJ2-3,TRBV15,-,CATSRDGTSGSGGDTQYF,TGTGCCACCAGCAGAGACGGGACTAGCGGGAGCGGTGGGGATACGCAGTATTTT
-,14,TRBJ2-7,TRBV12-3/TRBV12-4,few,CASSRQRLGSEQYF,TGTGCCAGCAGTCGACAGCGGTTGGGGTCCGAGCAGTACTTC
-,15,TRBJ2-4,TRBV12-5,-,CVSGLVRGTKNIQYF,TGTGTTAGTGGTTTGGTACGGGGAACCAAAAACATTCAGTACTTC
TRBD1,16,TRBJ1-2,TRBV7-2,-,CASSPPGQGAFDGYTF,TGTGCCAGCAGCCCCCCGGGGCAGGGGGCATTCGATGGCTACACCTTC
-,12,TRBJ2-7,TRBV7-2,-,CASAGPFREQYF,TGTGCCAGCGCTGGCCCTTTTCGGGAGCAGTACTTC
-,16,TRBJ2-5,TRBV5-1,few,CASSSSRGGASYEQCF,TGCGCCAGCAGCTCATCCCGCGGCGGGGCCTCCTACGAGCAGTGCTTC
TRBD1,15,TRBJ2-3,TRBV6-1,-,CASSNRDRGADTQYF,TGTGCCAGCAGTAACCGGGACAGGGGTGCAGATACGCAGTATTTT
-,13,TRBJ2-5,TRBV7-6,many,CASANRALETQYF,TGTGCCAGCGCAAACAGAGCCTTGGAGACCCAGTACTTC
-,13,TRBJ2-7,TRBV10-3,few,CAISEGSVYEQYF,TGTGCCATCAGTGAGGGTAGCGTCTACGAGCAGTACTTC
TRBD2,13,TRBJ2-3,TRBV12-3/TRBV12-4,few,CASSSGRGDTQYF,TGTGCCAGTAGTAGCGGGAGGGGCGATACGCAGTATTTT
-,13,TRBJ2-4,TRBV20-1,-,CSGEDRAKNIQYF,TGCAGTGGGGAGGATCGGGCCAAAAACATTCAGTACTTC
-,14,TRBJ2-7,TRBV12-3/TRBV12-4,-,CASSPAGYGDEQYF,TGTGCCAGCAGTCCCGCGGGGTATGGGGACGAGCAGTACTTC
-,13,TRBJ2-1,TRBV4-1,-,CASSQVEAAEQFF,TGCGCCAGCAGCCAAGTCGAAGCGGCGGAGCAGTTCTTC
TRBD2,15,TRBJ2-1,TRBV9,many,CASSVEASGLNEQFF,TGTGCCAGCAGCGTAGAGGCTAGCGGCCTCAATGAGCAGTTCTTC
TRBD2,15,TRBJ2-1,TRBV9,few,CASSAGTSGANEQFF,TGTGCCAGCAGCGCAGGTACTAGCGGAGCCAATGAGCAGTTCTTC
TRBD1,14,TRBJ2-7,TRBV18,-,CASSPTGDIWEQYF,TGTGCCAGCTCACCTACAGGGGATATCTGGGAGCAGTACTTC
TRBD1,14,TRBJ1-4,TRBV12-3/TRBV12-4,-,CASGGTGGSEKLFF,TGTGCCAGCGGTGGGACAGGGGGCTCTGAAAAACTGTTTTTT
-,15,TRBJ2-7,TRBV6-5,few,CASSLGTALSYEQYF,TGTGCCAGCAGCTTAGGGACGGCCTTATCCTACGAGCAGTACTTC
-,13,TRBJ2-1,TRBV20-1,-,CSARLPSNNEQFF,TGCAGTGCTAGACTACCTTCCAACAATGAGCAGTTCTTC
TRBD2,14,TRBJ2-5,TRBV20-1,few,CSARLARGQETQYF,TGCAGTGCCAGACTAGCTAGGGGCCAAGAGACCCAGTACTTC
TRBD1,14,TRBJ2-3,TRBV29-1,-,CSVDRGRLTDTQYF,TGCAGCGTCGACAGGGGGCGGCTCACAGATACGCAGTATTTT
-,15,TRBJ2-1,TRBV12-3/TRBV12-4,-,CASSLKLAREHEQFF,TGTGCCAGCAGTTTAAAGCTAGCGAGAGAGCATGAGCAGTTCTTC
TRBD2,15,TRBJ2-1,TRBV12-3/TRBV12-4,-,CASRLAGGGLDEQFF,TGTGCCAGCAGGCTAGCGGGAGGGGGGCTCGATGAGCAGTTCTTC
-,14,TRBJ2-6,TRBV6-5,few,CASSTTQGANVLTF,TGTGCCAGCAGTACAACACAGGGGGCCAACGTCCTGACTTTC
TRBD2,20,TRBJ2-2,TRBV24-1,many,CATSKPGLAGGPSTTGELFF,TGTGCCACCAGTAAACCGGGACTAGCGGGAGGGCCTTCGACCACCGGGGAGCTGTTTTTT
-,15,TRBJ2-7,TRBV27,-,CASSLMAASSYEQYF,TGTGCCAGCAGTTTAATGGCGGCCAGCTCCTACGAGCAGTACTTC
TRBD1,15,TRBJ2-1,TRBV20-1,-,CSARPDRGIYNEQFF,TGCAGTGCTAGACCTGACAGGGGGATCTACAATGAGCAGTTCTTC
TRBD2,14,TRBJ2-5,TRBV20-1,-,CSAVLAGEGETQYF,TGCAGTGCAGTACTAGCGGGAGAGGGAGAGACCCAGTACTTC
-,17,TRBJ2-2,TRBV3-1,few,CASSRLLGVGNTGELFF,TGTGCCAGCAGCCGCTTATTGGGAGTCGGGAACACCGGGGAGCTGTTTTTT
-,15,TRBJ2-3,TRBV29-1,-,CSAADQGLGTDTQYF,TGCAGCGCAGCTGACCAGGGGCTAGGGACAGATACGCAGTATTTT
-,13,TRBJ1-2,TRBV6-5,-,CASKRTYSYGYTF,TGTGCCAGCAAAAGGACCTATTCCTATGGCTACACCTTC
TRBD2,14,TRBJ2-1,TRBV7-9,-,CASSQRLTGLAKFF,TGTGCCAGCAGCCAACGATTAACAGGACTAGCAAAGTTCTTC
TRBD1,13,TRBJ2-7,TRBV11-3,few,CASSPGQEREQYF,TGTGCCAGCAGCCCAGGACAGGAGCGAGAGCAGTACTTC